This section outlines one T cell receptor beta chain sequence together with its context. Previously, flow cytometry had revealed CD8+CD57+ cell expansion in the patients chosen for sequencing. A severe acquired aplastic anemia diagnosis applied to all patients. V gave up 2 bases and J gave up 2 bases; unmatched junction bases: 12. Germline-derived CDR1 and CDR2 are MGHDK and SYGVNS. The CDR3 is 17 residues long. This sample stems from a study of CD8+CD57+ T cells in acquired aplastic anemia. Study at large: Sorted CD4+ and CD8+ cell DNA averaged 3.2 ug.

Researchers used genomic DNA as the template to profile TCR beta VDJ and CDR3. TCRdb reanalysed the reads using MiXCR and keeps one entry per CDR3 protein. The sample consists of about 240,000 distinct CDR3 sequences, roughly half of them appearing once. The chain has TRBV25-1 and TRBJ2-7; 7 bases are a match to TRBD2. The TCR sequence derives from a human donor with aplastic anemia. Sequenced: sorted CD4+, CD8+, or CD8+CD57+ T cells (not recorded which) from PBMCs. The DNA of the CDR3 is TGTGCCAGCAGTGAACTAGAGGGAGGGCCGTCCCCCTACGAGCAGTACTTC. Translating gives CASSELEGGPSPYEQYF.